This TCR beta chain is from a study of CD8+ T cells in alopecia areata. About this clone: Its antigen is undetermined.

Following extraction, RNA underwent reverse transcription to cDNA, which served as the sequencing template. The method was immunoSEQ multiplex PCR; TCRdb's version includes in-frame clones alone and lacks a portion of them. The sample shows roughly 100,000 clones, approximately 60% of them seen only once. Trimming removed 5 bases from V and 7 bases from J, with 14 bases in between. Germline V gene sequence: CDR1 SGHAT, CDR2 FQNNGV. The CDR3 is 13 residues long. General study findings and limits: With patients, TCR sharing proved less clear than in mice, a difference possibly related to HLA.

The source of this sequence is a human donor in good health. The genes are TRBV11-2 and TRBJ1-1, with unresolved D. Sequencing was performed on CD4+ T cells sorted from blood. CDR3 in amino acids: CASSPVPIGEAFF. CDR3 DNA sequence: TGTGCCAGCAGCCCGGTTCCTATAGGTGAAGCTTTCTTT.